This T cell receptor (beta chain) comes out of a study of blood T cell repertoires in COVID-19. The wider study: Sites across the United States, Italy and Spain contributed samples from acute and convalescent COVID-19. In each case, the material was cDNA or gDNA derived from T cells, B-cell-depleted T cells, or PBMCs.

Original handling: Reference gene primer amplification gave estimated nucleated cell counts. This table comes from immunoSEQ multiplex PCR, and its TCRdb copy is limited to in-frame clones, with some not included. The V and J calls and clone size come from that table; D and trimming were worked out from the DNA. The table includes about 200,000 clones, 80% to 95% detected once. Germline CDR1 KGHDR, CDR2 SFDVKD. Unmatched junction bases numbered 10, after V lost 3 bases and J lost 1 base. The CDR3 is 18 residues long. The sequenced sample was peripheral blood. The chain couples TRBV24-1 to TRBJ2-3; 9 bases align to TRBD2. This clonotype was sampled from a man aged 45-60 years with acute or convalescent COVID-19. The CDR3 DNA reads as TGTGCCACCAGTGATCCGGGAAGGCCTAGCGGGGGCACAGATACGCAGTATTTT. Translated, it gives CATSDPGRPSGGTDTQYF.